The entry that follows covers one T cell receptor (beta chain) sequence. The antigen is unknown. Amplification used 60 Vbeta primers and 13 Jbeta primers. Only in-frame clones appear in the TCRdb table, and some are missing; sequencing was by immunoSEQ multiplex PCR. Seen here are about 140,000 clones, roughly 77% observed once, and the top ten hold 3% to 3.5%. The data were obtained in a study of cytomegalovirus exposure and HLA in healthy donors. Points from the study as a whole: Data from an earlier analysis indicated that most TCR beta V segments were productive either about 87% or about 30% of the time.

Per the germline V gene, CDR1 is SSHAT and CDR2 is FNYEAQ (reference sequence). The CDR3 runs 14 residues. The clonotype originates from a female donor in good health and CMV-seronegative. Sequencing input: PBMCs. The chain combines TRBV7-7 with TRBJ2-5; 9 bases are a match to TRBD1. CDR3 sequence: CASRDRVGGETQYF. The CDR3 DNA sequence: TGTGCTAGTCGGGACAGGGTTGGCGGTGAGACCCAGTACTTC.